This T cell receptor (beta chain) is from a study of cytomegalovirus exposure and HLA in healthy donors. Study overall: Both the approximately 130 validation repertoires and the approximately 700 first-cohort repertoires used the same platform, as reported by a later analysis. Study findings and constraints: Many donors shared some public TCRs, even though most TCR sequences were rare.

Comments on this clone: Its antigen is as yet unknown.

The assay was immunoSEQ multiplex PCR, and TCRdb's table has in-frame clones only and misses some. This sample has 120,000 or so clones; roughly nine tenths occur once, and the top ten carry about 4.3%. Germline CDR1 reads SGHAT; CDR2 reads FQNNGV. The CDR3 covers 12 residues. V lost 2 bases and J 2 bases, leaving 4 bases between the germline ends. The sample consisted of PBMCs. The chain employs TRBV11-2 and TRBJ2-7; D is uncertain. The sequence was collected from a man between 18 and 35 years old in good health and CMV-seropositive. CDR3 residues: CASSLSAYEQYF. The CDR3 DNA reads TGTGCCAGCAGCTTATCAGCCTACGAGCAGTACTTC.